The present entry profiles one T cell receptor (beta chain) with its context. Its specificity is unknown. The CDR3 sequence is 15 residues long. Trimming removed 5 bases from V and 6 bases from J; junction bases left unmatched: 12. CDR1 is LNHDA and CDR2 is SQIVND in the germline V gene (reference sequence). The data were obtained in a study of T cells in Graves' hyperthyroidism and ophthalmopathy. There were TCR beta CDR3 regions amplified from RNA transcripts. TCR CDR3 underwent first-round RT-PCR with the HTBI primer set. TCRdb redid the calling of the multiplex PCR reads with MiXCR, one entry per CDR3 protein. The sample lists some 440,000 distinct CDR3 sequences, 15% to 19% occurring once. Study observations and caveats: Ophthalmopathy was identified by the model a median roughly 6.5 months ahead of onset.

Sample: blood. The chain employs TRBV19 and TRBJ1-2, with 7 bases lining up with TRBD1. The receptor comes from a woman aged 18 to 35 with Graves' hyperthyroidism. The CDR3 sequence is CASSLPPDRAHGYTF. CDR3 DNA: TGTGCCAGTAGTCTACCTCCAGACAGGGCACATGGCTACACCTTC. The full variable domain, with the rest looked up from reference TRBV19 and TRBJ1-2, is DGGITQSPKYLFRKEGQNVTLSCEQNLNHDAMYWYRQDPGQGLRLIYYSQIVNDFQKGDIAEGYSVSREKKESFPLTVTSAQKNPTAFYLCASSLPPDRAHGYTFGSGTRLTVV.